This T cell receptor beta chain was sequenced in a study of graft-versus-host responses after intestinal transplantation. Study in general: Recipients received multivisceral, liver-intestinal, or isolated intestinal transplants. Tacrolimus and steroids were given for two to three years to all recipients after anti-thymocyte globulin induction.

Broader study findings: Allografts of one patient group, those with graft-donor T cell macrochimerism, had high graft-versus-host to host-versus-graft clonal ratios.

The CDR3 consists of 12 residues. Germline CDR1 and CDR2: SGHNT and YYREEE (reference sequence). Trimming removed 4 bases at V and 0 bases at J, with 4 bases between. Sequencing used immunoSEQ multiplex PCR; TCRdb keeps in-frame clones, though not all of them. The data hold some 45,000 clones, with about 95% observed a single time. As to this clone: Its antigen is unidentified.

The chain combines TRBV5-4 with TRBJ1-2; no firm D call. The receptor comes from a human patient who received an intestinal transplant, so some T cells may come from the graft donor. This sample comprised PBMCs, obtained about 11 months after intestinal transplant. The CDR3 nucleotides are TGTGCCAGCAGCACAGCTAACTATGGCTACACCTTC. Protein product: CASSTANYGYTF.